This T cell receptor (beta chain) was captured in a study of shared clonotypes between healthy human individuals. Findings of the study overall: About 5% of naive CD4 clonotypes were common to several donors. Rarefaction indicated that sorted-subset sequencing remained incomplete although depth was large.

Comments on this clone: The antigen is not known.

Libraries were prepared by immunoSEQ multiplex PCR; TCRdb keeps only in-frame clonotypes and omits some of them. The sample holds 550,000 to 600,000 clones; 95% to 98% are singletons and the top ten take 0.3%. This CDR3 has 14 residues. Deletions cut 5 bases from V and 5 bases from J, with 14 bases between. The germline CDR1 and CDR2 sequences are MNHEY and SVGAGI. Naive CD8 cells lacked CD45RO, underwent positive selection for CCR7 and left out terminally differentiated effector memory CD45RA+ cells. Donors were healthy HIV-negative adults without recently reported acute infections or vaccinations. The receptor's source is a man aged 25-45 years in good health. The specimen was naive CD8+ T cells sorted from blood. V is TRBV6-5 and J is TRBJ2-3; D tentatively reads TRBD1 or TRBD2 (6 bases each). The CDR3 loop reads CASSPGEGGDTQYF. CDR3 bases: TGTGCCAGCAGTCCCGGAGAGGGGGGAGATACGCAGTATTTT.